This T cell receptor beta chain was profiled in a study of blood T cell repertoires in COVID-19. Overall study context: Samples came from the United States, Italy and Spain, spanning acute and convalescent COVID-19. The cDNA or gDNA used as material had been derived from T cells, B-cell-depleted T cells, or PBMCs.

CDR3 size: 14 residues. V was pared by 4 bases and J by 3 bases, with 13 bases between. Germline V gene data show CDR1 as SGHRS and CDR2 as YFSETQ. The method was immunoSEQ multiplex PCR; TCRdb's version includes in-frame clones alone and lacks a portion of them. The repertoire has 150,000 to 180,000 clones, 78% of them found once; the top ten carry about 1.8%. The specimen sequenced was peripheral blood. The sequence was obtained from a man older than 75 with acute or convalescent COVID-19. The rearrangement uses TRBV5-1 and TRBJ1-1; unclear D gene. The CDR3 sequence is CASSADGDYTEAFF. The CDR3 region has the DNA TGCGCCAGCAGCGCAGACGGGGATTACACTGAAGCTTTCTTT.